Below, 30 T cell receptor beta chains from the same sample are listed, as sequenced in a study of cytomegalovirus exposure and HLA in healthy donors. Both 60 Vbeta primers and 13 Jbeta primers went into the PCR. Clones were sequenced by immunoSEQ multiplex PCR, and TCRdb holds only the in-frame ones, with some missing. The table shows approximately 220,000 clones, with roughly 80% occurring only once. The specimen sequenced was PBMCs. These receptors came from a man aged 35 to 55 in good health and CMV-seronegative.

Written as DNA, the CDR3 is TGCAGTGCTAGCGTAACAGATACGCAGTATTTT. Its protein is CSASVTDTQYF. The J gene is TRBJ2-3, the V gene TRBV20-1, with unresolved D. Germline V gives CDR1 DFQATT, CDR2 SNEGSKA (reference sequence). This CDR3 is 11 amino acids long. Trimming removed 3 bases from V and 3 bases from J, with 4 bases in between.

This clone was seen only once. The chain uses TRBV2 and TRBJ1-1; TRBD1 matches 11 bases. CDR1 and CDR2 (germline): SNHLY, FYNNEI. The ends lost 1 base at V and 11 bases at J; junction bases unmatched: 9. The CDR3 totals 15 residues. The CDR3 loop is CASSEGSWTGGMAFF. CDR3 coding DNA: TGTGCCAGCAGTGAAGGAAGTTGGACAGGGGGCATGGCTTTCTTT.

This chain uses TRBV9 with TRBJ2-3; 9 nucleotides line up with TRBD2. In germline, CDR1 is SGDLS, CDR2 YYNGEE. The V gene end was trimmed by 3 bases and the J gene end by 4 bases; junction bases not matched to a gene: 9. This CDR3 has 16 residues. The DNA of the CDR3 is TGTGCCAGCAGCGGGCCCGGCGGGGGGGCCTCAGATACGCAGTATTTT. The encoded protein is CASSGPGGGASDTQYF.

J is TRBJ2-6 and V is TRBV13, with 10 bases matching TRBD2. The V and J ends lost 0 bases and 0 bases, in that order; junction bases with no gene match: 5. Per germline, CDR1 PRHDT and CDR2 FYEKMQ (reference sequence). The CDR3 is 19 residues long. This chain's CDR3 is CASSLGPGLASSGANVLTF. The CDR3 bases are TGTGCCAGCAGCTTAGGCCCGGGACTAGCGAGCTCTGGGGCCAACGTCCTGACTTTC. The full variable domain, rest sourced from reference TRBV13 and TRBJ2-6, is AAGVIQSPRHLIKEKRETATLKCYPIPRHDTVYWYQQGPGQDPQFLISFYEKMQSDKGSIPDRFSAQQFSDYHSELNMSSLELGDSALYFCASSLGPGLASSGANVLTFGAGSRLTVL.

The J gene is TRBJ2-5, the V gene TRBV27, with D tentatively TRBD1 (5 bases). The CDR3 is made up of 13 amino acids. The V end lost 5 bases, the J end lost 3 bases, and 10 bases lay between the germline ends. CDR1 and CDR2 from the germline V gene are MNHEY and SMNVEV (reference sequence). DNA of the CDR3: TGTGCCAGCAGTCCCAGGGTCGAAGAGACCCAGTACTTC. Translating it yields CASSPRVEETQYF.

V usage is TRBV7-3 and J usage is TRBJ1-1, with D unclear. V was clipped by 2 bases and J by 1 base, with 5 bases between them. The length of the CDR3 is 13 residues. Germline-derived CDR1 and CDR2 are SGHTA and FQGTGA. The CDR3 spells CASSLHQNTEAFF. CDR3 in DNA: TGTGCCAGCAGCTTACATCAGAACACTGAAGCTTTCTTT.

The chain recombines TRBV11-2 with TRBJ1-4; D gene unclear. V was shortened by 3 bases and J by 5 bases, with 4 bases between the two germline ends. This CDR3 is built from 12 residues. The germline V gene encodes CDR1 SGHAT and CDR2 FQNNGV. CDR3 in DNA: TGTGCCAGCAGCTTCTCCAATGAAAAACTGTTTTTT. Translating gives CASSFSNEKLFF.

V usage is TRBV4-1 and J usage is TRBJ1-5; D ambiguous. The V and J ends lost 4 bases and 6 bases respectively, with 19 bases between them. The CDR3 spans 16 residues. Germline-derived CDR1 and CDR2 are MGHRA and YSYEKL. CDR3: CASSPWYSEPAQPQHF. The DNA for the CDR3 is TGCGCCAGCAGCCCCTGGTACAGTGAACCGGCTCAGCCCCAGCATTTT.

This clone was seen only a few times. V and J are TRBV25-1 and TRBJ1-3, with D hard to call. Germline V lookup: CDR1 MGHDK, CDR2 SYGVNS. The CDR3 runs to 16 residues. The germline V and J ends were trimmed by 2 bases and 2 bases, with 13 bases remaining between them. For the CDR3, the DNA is TGTGCCAGCAGTGAAGGGAGACTAACCCCTGGAAACACCATATATTTT. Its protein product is CASSEGRLTPGNTIYF.

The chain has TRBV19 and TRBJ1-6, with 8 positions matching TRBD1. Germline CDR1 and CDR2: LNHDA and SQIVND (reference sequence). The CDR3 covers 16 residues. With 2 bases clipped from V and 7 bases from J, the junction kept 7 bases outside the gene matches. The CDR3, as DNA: TGTGCCAGTAGTATAAGAGGACAGGGTAGCAATTCACCCCTCCACTTT. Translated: CASSIRGQGSNSPLHF.

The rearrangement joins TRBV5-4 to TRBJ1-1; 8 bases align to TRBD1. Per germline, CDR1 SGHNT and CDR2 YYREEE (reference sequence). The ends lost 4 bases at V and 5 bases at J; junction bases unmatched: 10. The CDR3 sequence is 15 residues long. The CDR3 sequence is CASSKDRAMTTEAFF. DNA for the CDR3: TGTGCCAGCAGCAAGGACAGGGCAATGACGACTGAAGCTTTCTTT.

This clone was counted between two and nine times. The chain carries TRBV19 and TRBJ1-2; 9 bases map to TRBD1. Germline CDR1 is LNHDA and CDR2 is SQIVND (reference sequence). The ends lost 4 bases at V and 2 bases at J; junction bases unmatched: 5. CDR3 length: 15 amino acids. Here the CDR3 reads CASSTPGTGNYGYTF. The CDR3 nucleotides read TGTGCCAGTAGTACCCCCGGGACAGGGAACTATGGCTACACCTTC.

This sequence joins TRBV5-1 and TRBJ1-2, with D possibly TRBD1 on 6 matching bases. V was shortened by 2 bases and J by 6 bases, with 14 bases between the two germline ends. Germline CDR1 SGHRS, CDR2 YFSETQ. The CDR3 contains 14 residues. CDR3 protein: CASSFQGSRDGYTF. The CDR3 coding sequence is TGCGCCAGCAGCTTCCAGGGGAGCCGTGATGGCTACACCTTC.

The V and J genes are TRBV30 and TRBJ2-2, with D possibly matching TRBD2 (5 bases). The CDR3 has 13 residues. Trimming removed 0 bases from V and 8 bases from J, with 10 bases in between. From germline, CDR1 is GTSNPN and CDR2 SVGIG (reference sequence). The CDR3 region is CAWSVSGKGELFF. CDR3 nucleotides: TGTGCCTGGAGTGTGTCCGGGAAGGGGGAGCTGTTTTTT.

As DNA, the CDR3 is TGTGCCAGCAGTGAACGGGTTCGGGACAGGAGCGGCTACACCTTC. It codes for CASSERVRDRSGYTF. The chain employs TRBV6-1 and TRBJ1-2; 8 nucleotides line up with TRBD1. This CDR3 is built from 15 residues. CDR1 and CDR2 (germline): MNHNS, SASEGT. J was trimmed by 8 bases and V by 2 bases; bases with no gene match: 10.

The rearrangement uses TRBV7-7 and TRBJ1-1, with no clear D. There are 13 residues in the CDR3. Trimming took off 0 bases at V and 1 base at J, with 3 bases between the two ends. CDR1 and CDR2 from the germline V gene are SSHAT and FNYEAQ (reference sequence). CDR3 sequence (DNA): TGTGCCAGCAGCTTAGCAGCGAACACTGAAGCTTTCTTT. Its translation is CASSLAANTEAFF.

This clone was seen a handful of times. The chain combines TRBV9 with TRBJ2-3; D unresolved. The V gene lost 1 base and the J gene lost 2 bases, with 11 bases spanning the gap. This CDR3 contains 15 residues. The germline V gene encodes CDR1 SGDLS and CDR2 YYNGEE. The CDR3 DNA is TGTGCCAGCAGCGTACTGGTGGCAGTCACAGATACGCAGTATTTT. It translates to CASSVLVAVTDTQYF.

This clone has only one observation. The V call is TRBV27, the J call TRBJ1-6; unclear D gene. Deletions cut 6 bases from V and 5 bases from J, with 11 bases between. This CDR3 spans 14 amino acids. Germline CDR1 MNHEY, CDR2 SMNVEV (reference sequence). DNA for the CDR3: TGTGCCAGCAGATCGGGGATGGATAATTCACCCCTCCACTTT. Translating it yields CASRSGMDNSPLHF.

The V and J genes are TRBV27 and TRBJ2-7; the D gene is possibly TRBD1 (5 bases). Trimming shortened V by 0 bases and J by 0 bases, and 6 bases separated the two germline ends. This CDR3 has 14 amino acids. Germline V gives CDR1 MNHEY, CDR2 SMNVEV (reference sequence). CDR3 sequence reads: CASSLSGPSYEQYF. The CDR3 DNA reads TGTGCCAGCAGTTTATCGGGGCCCTCCTACGAGCAGTACTTC.

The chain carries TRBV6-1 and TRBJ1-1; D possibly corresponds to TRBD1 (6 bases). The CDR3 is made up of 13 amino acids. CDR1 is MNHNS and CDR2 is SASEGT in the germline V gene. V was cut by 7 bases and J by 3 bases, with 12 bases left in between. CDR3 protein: CASTLQGDTEAFF. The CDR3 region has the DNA TGTGCCAGCACCTTACAGGGTGACACTGAAGCTTTCTTT.

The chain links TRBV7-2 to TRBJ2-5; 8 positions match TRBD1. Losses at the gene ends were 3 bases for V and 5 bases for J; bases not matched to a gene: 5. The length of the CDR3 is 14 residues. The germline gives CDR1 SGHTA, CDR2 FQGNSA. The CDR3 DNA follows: TGTGCCAGCAGCTTGGACAGGGTGACGGAGACCCAGTACTTC. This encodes CASSLDRVTETQYF. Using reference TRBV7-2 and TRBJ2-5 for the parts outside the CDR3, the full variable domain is GAGVSQSPSNKVTEKGKDVELRCDPISGHTALYWYRQSLGQGLEFLIYFQGNSAPDKSGLPSDRFSAERTGGSVSTLTIQRTQQEDSAVYLCASSLDRVTETQYFGPGTRLLVL.

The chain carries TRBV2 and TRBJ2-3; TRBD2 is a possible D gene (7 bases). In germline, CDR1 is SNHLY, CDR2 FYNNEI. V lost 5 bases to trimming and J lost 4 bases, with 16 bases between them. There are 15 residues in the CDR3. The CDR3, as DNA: TGTGCCAGCAGTAAAGGGGGGGGTTTAGCAGATACGCAGTATTTT. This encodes CASSKGGGLADTQYF.

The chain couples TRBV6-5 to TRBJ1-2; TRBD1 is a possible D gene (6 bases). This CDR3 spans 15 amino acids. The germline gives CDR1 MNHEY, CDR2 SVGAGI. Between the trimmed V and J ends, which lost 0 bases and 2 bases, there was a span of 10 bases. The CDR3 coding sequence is TGTGCCAGCAGTTACTCGGGGGGGCCCAACTATGGCTACACCTTC. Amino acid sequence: CASSYSGGPNYGYTF.

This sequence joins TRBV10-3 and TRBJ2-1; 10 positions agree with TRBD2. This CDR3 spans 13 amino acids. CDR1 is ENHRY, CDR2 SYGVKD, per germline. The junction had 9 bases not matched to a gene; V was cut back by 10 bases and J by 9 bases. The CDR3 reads CATAGTSEGEQFF. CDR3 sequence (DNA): TGTGCCACCGCCGGGACTAGCGAGGGTGAGCAGTTCTTC.

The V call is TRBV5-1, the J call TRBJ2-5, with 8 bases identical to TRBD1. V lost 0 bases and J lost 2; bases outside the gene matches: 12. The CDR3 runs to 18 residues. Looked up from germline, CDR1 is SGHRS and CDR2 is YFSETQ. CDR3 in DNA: TGCGCCAGCAGCTTGGGGGCAGGGGGCGGTCAGAATCAAGAGACCCAGTACTTC. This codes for CASSLGAGGGQNQETQYF.

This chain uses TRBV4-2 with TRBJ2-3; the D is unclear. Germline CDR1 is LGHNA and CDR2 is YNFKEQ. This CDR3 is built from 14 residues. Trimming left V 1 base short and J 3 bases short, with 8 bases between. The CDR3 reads CASSQGVATDTQYF. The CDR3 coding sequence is TGTGCCAGCAGCCAAGGTGTAGCAACAGATACGCAGTATTTT.

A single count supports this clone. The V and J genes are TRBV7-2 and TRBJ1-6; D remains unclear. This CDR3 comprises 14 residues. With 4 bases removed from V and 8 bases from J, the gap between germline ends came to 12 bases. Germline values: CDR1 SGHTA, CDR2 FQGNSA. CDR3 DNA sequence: TGTGCCAGCAGCTCCGCGCGGAGGGATTCACCCCTCCACTTT. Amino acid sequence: CASSSARRDSPLHF.

The CDR3 is CASSSQSYQPQHF. The CDR3 bases are TGTGCCAGCAGTTCCCAAAGCTATCAGCCCCAGCATTTT. The chain has TRBV27 and TRBJ1-5; D not certain. The CDR3 extends over 13 amino acids. Germline CDR1 reads MNHEY; CDR2 reads SMNVEV (reference sequence). Trimming removed 4 bases from V and 5 bases from J, with 9 bases in between.

CDR3 sequence (DNA): TGTGCCAGCCGCAACAGGGGGCGGGACACCGGGGAGCTGTTTTTT. Translation gives CASRNRGRDTGELFF. The V call is TRBV7-9, the J call TRBJ2-2; 9 positions match TRBD1. V dropped 8 bases and J dropped 3; count of bases not matched to a gene: 7. CDR3 length: 15 amino acids. CDR1 and CDR2 from the germline V gene are SEHNR and FQNEAQ (reference sequence). Together with reference TRBV7-9 and TRBJ2-2, the CDR3 gives the full variable domain: DTGVSQNPRHKITKRGQNVTFRCDPISEHNRLYWYRQTLGQGPEFLTYFQNEAQLEKSRLLSDRFSAERPKGSFSTLEIQRTEQGDSAMYLCASRNRGRDTGELFFGEGSRLTVL.

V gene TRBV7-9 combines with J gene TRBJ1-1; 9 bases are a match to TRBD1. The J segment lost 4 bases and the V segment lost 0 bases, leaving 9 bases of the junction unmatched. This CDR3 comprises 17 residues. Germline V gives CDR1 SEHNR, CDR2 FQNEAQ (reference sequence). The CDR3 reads CASSLALGTGRSTEAFF. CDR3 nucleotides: TGTGCCAGCAGCTTAGCGTTGGGGACAGGGAGGAGCACTGAAGCTTTCTTT.